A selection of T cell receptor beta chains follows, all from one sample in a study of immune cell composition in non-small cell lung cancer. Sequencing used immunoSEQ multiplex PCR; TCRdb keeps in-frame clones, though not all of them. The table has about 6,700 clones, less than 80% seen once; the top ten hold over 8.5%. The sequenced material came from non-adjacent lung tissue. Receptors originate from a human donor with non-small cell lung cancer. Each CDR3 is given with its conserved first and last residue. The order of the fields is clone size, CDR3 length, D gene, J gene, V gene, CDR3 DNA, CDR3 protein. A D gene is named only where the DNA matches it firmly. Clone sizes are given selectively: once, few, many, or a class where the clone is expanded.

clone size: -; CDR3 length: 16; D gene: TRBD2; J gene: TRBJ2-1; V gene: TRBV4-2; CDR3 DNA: TGTGCCAGCAGTCTCGCCAGTAGCGGGGGTTACAATGAGCAGTTCTTC; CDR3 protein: CASSLASSGGYNEQFF
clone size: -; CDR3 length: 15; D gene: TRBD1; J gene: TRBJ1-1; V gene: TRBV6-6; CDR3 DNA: TGTGCCAGCAGTAATCCGGGACAGGGGAACACTGAAGCTTTCTTT; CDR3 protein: CASSNPGQGNTEAFF
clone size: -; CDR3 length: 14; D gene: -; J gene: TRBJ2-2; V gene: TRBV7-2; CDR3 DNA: TGTGCCAGCAGCTTATATACAGGCGCCGGGGAGCTGTTTTTT; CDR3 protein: CASSLYTGAGELFF
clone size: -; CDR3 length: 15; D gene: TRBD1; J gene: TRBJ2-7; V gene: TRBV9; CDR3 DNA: TGTGCCAGCAGCGTGGGACAGGGACTGCACTACGAGCAGTACTTC; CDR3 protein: CASSVGQGLHYEQYF
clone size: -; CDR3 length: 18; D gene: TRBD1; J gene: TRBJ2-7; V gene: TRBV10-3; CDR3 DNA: TGTGCCATCAGTGGGGACAGGGGTGGGGACGGGGGCCCAAACGAGCAGTACTTC; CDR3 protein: CAISGDRGGDGGPNEQYF
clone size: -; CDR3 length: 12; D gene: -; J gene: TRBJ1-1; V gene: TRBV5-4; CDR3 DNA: TGTGCCAGCAGCTTGGCAAACACTGAAGCTTTCTTT; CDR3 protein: CASSLANTEAFF
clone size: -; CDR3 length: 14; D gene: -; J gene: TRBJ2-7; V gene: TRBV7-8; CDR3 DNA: TGTGCCAGCAGCTTACTGGCAGGGGCCTACGAGCAGTACTTC; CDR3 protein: CASSLLAGAYEQYF
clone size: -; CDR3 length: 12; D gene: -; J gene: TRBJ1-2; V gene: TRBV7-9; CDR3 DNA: TGTGCCAGCAGCATCGGTAACGATGGCTACACCTTC; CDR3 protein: CASSIGNDGYTF
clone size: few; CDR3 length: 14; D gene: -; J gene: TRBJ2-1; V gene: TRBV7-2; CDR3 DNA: TGTGCCAGCAGCTTGGCTGCAGGGGCGAATGAGCAGTTCTTC; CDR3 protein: CASSLAAGANEQFF
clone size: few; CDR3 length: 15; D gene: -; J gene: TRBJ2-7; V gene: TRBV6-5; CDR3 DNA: TGTGCCAGCAGCCCCGGACTACCAGGTTCAAGCGAGCAGTACTTC; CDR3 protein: CASSPGLPGSSEQYF